This T cell receptor (beta chain) originates from a study of CD8+ T cells in alopecia areata. This CDR3 comprises 15 residues. The V end lost 0 bases, the J end lost 2 bases, and 9 bases lay between the germline ends. Germline V gene sequence: CDR1 MNHNY, CDR2 SVGAGI (reference sequence). Treatment described: oral pan-JAK inhibitor, 5-10 mg twice daily. Punch biopsies of lesional scalp, plus peripheral blood, were taken from alopecia areata patients. Overall study results and limits: Scalp sequencing also captures normal skin's resident alphabeta T cells. TCR sharing across patients was less clear than in mice, possibly HLA-related.

Turning to this clone: The target antigen is unknown.

Following RNA extraction, reverse transcription yielded cDNA that acted as the sequencing template. Clones were sequenced by immunoSEQ multiplex PCR, and TCRdb holds only the in-frame ones, with some missing. The sample carries about 180,000 clones, 51% recorded once. The input for sequencing was CD8+ T cells sorted from blood, taken around week 52, from a patient treated with tofacitinib. The TCR comes from a human donor with alopecia areata. The genes are TRBV6-6 and TRBJ2-3, with no clear D. The CDR3 here is CASSYSGGPTDTQYF. The DNA for the CDR3 is TGTGCCAGCAGTTACTCGGGCGGACCCACAGATACGCAGTATTTT.